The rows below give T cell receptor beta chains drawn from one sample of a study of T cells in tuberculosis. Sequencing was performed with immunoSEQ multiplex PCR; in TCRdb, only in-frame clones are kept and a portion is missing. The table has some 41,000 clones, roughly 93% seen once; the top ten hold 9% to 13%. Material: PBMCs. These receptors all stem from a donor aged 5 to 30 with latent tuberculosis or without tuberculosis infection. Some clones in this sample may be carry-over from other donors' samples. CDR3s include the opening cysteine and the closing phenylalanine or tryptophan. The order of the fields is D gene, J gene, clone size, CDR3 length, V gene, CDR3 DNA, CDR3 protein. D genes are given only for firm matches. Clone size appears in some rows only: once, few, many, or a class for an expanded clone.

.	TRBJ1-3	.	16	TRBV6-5	TGTGCCAGCAGTTACTCGATGGGCAGGGCTGGAAACACCATATATTTT	CASSYSMGRAGNTIYF
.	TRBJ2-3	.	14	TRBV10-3	TGTGCCATCCAAGCGACTGGTAGCACAGATACGCAGTATTTT	CAIQATGSTDTQYF
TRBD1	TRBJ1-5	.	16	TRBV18	TGTGCCAGCTCACAGGAGAGCAGGGGGACCAATCAGCCCCAGCATTTT	CASSQESRGTNQPQHF
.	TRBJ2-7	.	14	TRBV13	TGTGCCAGCAGAGTCTGGGGGGGCGCCTACGAGCAGTACTTC	CASRVWGGAYEQYF
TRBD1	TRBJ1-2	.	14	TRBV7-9	TGTGCCAGCCTCCGGGACAGGGAATCCAAAGGCTACACCTTC	CASLRDRESKGYTF
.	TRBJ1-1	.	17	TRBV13	TGTGCCAGCAGCCCCAGGTTCTCCATGGGTTCTTTTACTGAAGCTTTCTTT	CASSPRFSMGSFTEAFF
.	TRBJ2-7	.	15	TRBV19	TGTGCCAGTAGTATCGTGGCAGGGGTTTCCTACGAGCAGTACTTC	CASSIVAGVSYEQYF
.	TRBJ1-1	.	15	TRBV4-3	TGCGCCAGCAGCCCTTGGGCAGTCGGGGGCACTGAAGCTTTCTTT	CASSPWAVGGTEAFF
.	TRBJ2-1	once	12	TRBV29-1	TGCAGCGTTGGGTGGGGAGGCAATGAGCAGTTCTTC	CSVGWGGNEQFF
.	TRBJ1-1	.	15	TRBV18	TGTGCCAGCTCACCCCGGACAGACGAGCCAACTGAAGCTTTCTTT	CASSPRTDEPTEAFF
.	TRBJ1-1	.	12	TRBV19	TGTGCCAGTACCACCCCGGGGTTGGAAGCTTTCTTT	CASTTPGLEAFF